The next 14 T cell receptor beta chains were all read from a single sample in a study of blood T cell repertoires in COVID-19. The repertoire was sequenced with immunoSEQ multiplex PCR; TCRdb's copy has only in-frame clones and lacks some. The data show a few hundred thousand clones, around 90% seen once. The sample consisted of peripheral blood. These receptor sequences come from a man between 18 and 35 years old who had recovered from COVID-19.

The chain combines TRBV7-9 with TRBJ2-1, with D possibly TRBD1 on 5 matching bases. The CDR3 covers 15 residues. Between the trimmed V and J ends, which lost 5 bases and 7 bases, there was a span of 18 bases. Germline CDR1 reads SEHNR; CDR2 reads FQNEAQ (reference sequence). The CDR3: CASSPVGAALNEQFF. The CDR3 DNA follows: TGTGCCAGCAGCCCCGTTGGGGCGGCTTTGAATGAGCAGTTCTTC. Looking up the rest from reference TRBV7-9 and TRBJ2-1 gives the full variable domain: DTGVSQNPRHKITKRGQNVTFRCDPISEHNRLYWYRQTLGQGPEFLTYFQNEAQLEKSRLLSDRFSAERPKGSFSTLEIQRTEQGDSAMYLCASSPVGAALNEQFFGPGTRLTVL.

This clone was observed a handful of times. The chain combines TRBV7-2 with TRBJ2-1, with TRBD2 identical over 11 bases. Germline V gene sequence: CDR1 SGHTA, CDR2 FQGNSA. The CDR3 loop spans 15 amino acids. V shed 5 bases and J 4 bases; nucleotides not matched to a gene: 4. The CDR3 DNA is TGTGCCAGCAGCCGTAGCGGGGGGGCTTACAATGAGCAGTTCTTC. Translated: CASSRSGGAYNEQFF.

For the CDR3, the DNA is TGTGCCAGTAGTATGTCGCGGGAGGTGAACACTGAAGCTTTCTTT. Amino acid sequence: CASSMSREVNTEAFF. The chain joins TRBV19 to TRBJ1-1; D unclear. This CDR3 spans 15 amino acids. The germline gives CDR1 LNHDA, CDR2 SQIVND (reference sequence). V shed 3 bases and J shed 0 bases, with 11 bases lying between them.

This chain links TRBV2 with TRBJ2-3; perhaps TRBD1 as D (5 bases). Germline assignment: CDR1 SNHLY and CDR2 FYNNEI. This CDR3 comprises 15 residues. The ends were cut back, 6 bases at V and 6 bases at J, with 19 bases in the middle. CDR3 bases: TGTGCCAGCAGACCTTACGCGACAGCCCGGGATACGCAGTATTTT. Protein sequence: CASRPYATARDTQYF.

The chain has TRBV11-2 and TRBJ2-4; no definite D call. This CDR3 spans 13 amino acids. From germline, CDR1 is SGHAT and CDR2 FQNNGV. Trimming removed 5 bases at V and 8 bases at J, with 13 bases between. The CDR3 is CASSTPIGDIQYF. For the CDR3, the DNA is TGTGCCAGCAGCACACCCATAGGAGACATTCAGTACTTC.

CDR3 in DNA: TGTGCCAGCAGATCTCGACTAGCGGGGGTAACCGGGGAGCTGTTTTTT. Its translation is CASRSRLAGVTGELFF. The chain carries TRBV28 and TRBJ2-2, with 12 bases lining up with TRBD2. Germline V gene lookup returns CDR1 MDHEN and CDR2 SYDVKM. V dropped 6 bases and J dropped 5; count of bases not matched to a gene: 7. There are 16 residues in the CDR3.

J is TRBJ2-7 and V is TRBV4-2, with TRBD2 matching 9 bases. The CDR3 runs 13 residues. The germline CDR1 and CDR2 sequences are LGHNA and YNFKEQ. V gave up 4 bases and J gave up 5 bases; unmatched junction bases: 3. The CDR3 region is CASSRPSGDEQYF. The CDR3 nucleotides are TGTGCCAGCAGCCGCCCTAGCGGGGACGAGCAGTACTTC.

Turning to this clone: The sample carries other DNA sequences with the same CDR3. V gene TRBV19 combines with J gene TRBJ2-1; 11 bases are shared with TRBD2. CDR1 LNHDA and CDR2 SQIVND come from the germline V gene (reference sequence). After removal of 1 base from V and 7 bases from J, the junction contained 3 bases not matched to a gene. The CDR3 contains 15 residues. CDR3 loop: CASSIVAGGPNEQFF. The DNA of the CDR3 is TGTGCCAGTAGTATAGTAGCGGGGGGGCCGAATGAGCAGTTCTTC.

The chain links TRBV6-5 to TRBJ2-7, with D possibly being TRBD2 (6 bases). This CDR3 has 13 residues. With 6 bases removed from V and 2 bases from J, the gap between germline ends came to 11 bases. Looked up from germline, CDR1 is MNHEY and CDR2 is SVGAGI. The CDR3 DNA reads as TGTGCCAGCAGGGGGACTGACGCCTACGAGCAGTACTTC. The encoded protein is CASRGTDAYEQYF.

This chain uses TRBV6-1 with TRBJ1-3, with 8 bases aligning to TRBD1. From germline, CDR1 is MNHNS and CDR2 SASEGT. Trimming cost V 4 bases and J 0 bases; bases outside gene matches: 8. This CDR3 region has 17 residues. The DNA for the CDR3 is TGTGCCAGCAGTGCTGGGACAGGCTACGTCTCTGGAAACACCATATATTTT. It specifies CASSAGTGYVSGNTIYF.

The CDR3 sequence is CASSWGLAGGNEQFF. Here the CDR3 DNA reads TGTGCCAGCAGCTGGGGACTAGCGGGGGGCAATGAGCAGTTCTTC. The chain carries TRBV5-5 and TRBJ2-1, with 15 bases aligning to TRBD2. The junction had 1 base not matched to a gene; V was cut back by 3 bases and J by 6 bases. Looked up from germline, CDR1 is SGHKS and CDR2 is YYEKEE (reference sequence). The CDR3 has 15 residues.

The chain carries TRBV19 and TRBJ2-7; D perhaps matches TRBD1 (5 bases). The CDR3 runs to 15 residues. Trimming shortened V by 4 bases and J by 3 bases, and 16 bases separated the two germline ends. Looked up from germline, CDR1 is LNHDA and CDR2 is SQIVND (reference sequence). CDR3 DNA sequence: TGTGCCAGTAGTACCGAACAGGCAACCCGCTACGAGCAGTACTTC. This translates into CASSTEQATRYEQYF.

The rearrangement links TRBV24-1 to TRBJ2-1, with D perhaps matching TRBD2 (6 bases). Germline values: CDR1 KGHDR, CDR2 SFDVKD. CDR3 size: 15 residues. Trimming took off 3 bases at V and 0 bases at J, with 8 bases between the two ends. This chain's CDR3 is CATSDSGPSYNEQFF. As DNA, the CDR3 is TGTGCCACCAGTGATAGCGGGCCCTCCTACAATGAGCAGTTCTTC.

The chain combines TRBV2 with TRBJ2-1; TRBD1 aligns across 7 bases. The CDR3 length is 13 residues. The germline CDR1 and CDR2 sequences are SNHLY and FYNNEI. Losses at the gene ends were 6 bases for V and 4 bases for J; bases not matched to a gene: 3. The CDR3 spells CASSGDSYNEQFF. DNA for the CDR3: TGTGCCAGCAGCGGGGACAGTTACAATGAGCAGTTCTTC.